This TCR beta chain is drawn from a study of T cell repertoires in cytomegalovirus infection. In the study overall: CMV epitopes used comprised recently identified HLA-C-restricted ones and well-studied HLA-B-restricted ones. Indications came from public TCR beta signatures; they pointed to CMV infection and to a matching HLA type. General observations from the study: Clonotypes of TCR beta that were HLA-C-restricted and CMV-specific dominated the ex vivo response.

TCRdb independently ran MiXCR on the reads; one entry per CDR3 protein. This table holds approximately 89,000 distinct CDR3 sequences, less than 30% found once. The table lists this clonotype with many counts. The target antigen is unknown. The length of the CDR3 is 13 residues. Germline V lookup: CDR1 SGHVS, CDR2 FQNEAQ. Trimming cost V 1 base and J 1 base, with 4 bases left between them. This TCR was sampled from a human donor in good health (CMV status not recorded). Some clones in this sample may be carry-over from other donors' samples. The chain employs TRBV7-8 and TRBJ1-1; D gene unclear. The starting material was CD8+ T cells from cultured PBMCs, obtained from culture after CMV antigen stimulation. The CDR3 region has the DNA TGTGCCAGCAGCTTAGGGTGGAACACTGAAGCTTTCTTT. Translation: CASSLGWNTEAFF. The full variable domain, in which reference TRBV7-8 and TRBJ1-1 provide the parts outside the CDR3, is GAGVSQSPRYKVAKRGQDVALRCDPISGHVSLFWYQQALGQGPEFLTYFQNEAQLDKSGLPSDRFFAERPEGSVSTLKIQRTQQEDSAVYLCASSLGWNTEAFFGQGTRLTVV.